The entry below describes one T cell receptor (beta chain). Its matching antigen is unknown. The sample originates from a study of cytomegalovirus exposure and HLA in healthy donors. Germline V CDR1 and CDR2: SGHAT, FQNNGV. J lost 8 bases, V lost 0 bases, and 9 bases had no gene match. CDR3 length: 16 amino acids. The PCR made use of 60 Vbeta and 13 Jbeta primers. TCRdb's copy holds only in-frame clones and misses some; the assay was immunoSEQ multiplex PCR. The sample holds fewer than 350,000 clones, 70% to 90% seen once. The study's findings and limits: The investigators catalogued 180 or so TCR beta chains as cytomegalovirus-associated.

The chain joins TRBV11-2 to TRBJ2-5, with TRBD2 matching 10 bases. The sequence was collected from a woman aged 18-35 years in good health and CMV-seronegative. Source material: PBMCs. The CDR3 here is CASSLEGQRGGDTQYF. The CDR3 bases are TGTGCCAGCAGCTTAGAAGGTCAGCGGGGGGGCGATACCCAGTACTTC.